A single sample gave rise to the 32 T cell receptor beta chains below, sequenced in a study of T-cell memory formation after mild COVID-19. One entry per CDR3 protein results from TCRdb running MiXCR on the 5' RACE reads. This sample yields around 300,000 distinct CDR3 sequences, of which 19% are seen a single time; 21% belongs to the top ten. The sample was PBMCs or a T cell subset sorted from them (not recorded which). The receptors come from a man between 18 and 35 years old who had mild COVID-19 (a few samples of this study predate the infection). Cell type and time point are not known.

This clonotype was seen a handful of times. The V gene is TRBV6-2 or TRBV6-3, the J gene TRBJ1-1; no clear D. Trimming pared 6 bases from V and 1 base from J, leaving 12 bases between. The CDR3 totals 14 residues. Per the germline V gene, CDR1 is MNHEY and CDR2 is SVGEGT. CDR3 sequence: CASSRNGRNTEAFF. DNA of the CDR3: TGTGCCAGCAGCAGAAATGGGCGGAACACTGAAGCTTTCTTT.

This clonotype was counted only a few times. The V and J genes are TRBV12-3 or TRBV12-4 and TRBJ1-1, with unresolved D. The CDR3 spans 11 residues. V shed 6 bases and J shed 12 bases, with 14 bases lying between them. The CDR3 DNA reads TGTGCCAGCAGCCTCATCGGTCGAACTTTCTTT. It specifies CASSLIGRTFF.

Here the CDR3 DNA reads TGTGCCAGCTCACCACGAGGGTCCACTAATGAAAAACTGTTTTTT. This translates into CASSPRGSTNEKLFF. V gene TRBV18 combines with J gene TRBJ1-4; no clear D. CDR3 length: 15 residues. Per the germline V gene, CDR1 is KGHSH and CDR2 is LQKENI. Trimming took 1 base from V and 2 from J, leaving 8 bases between them. Drawing the rest from reference TRBV18 and TRBJ1-4, the complete variable domain is NAGVMQNPRHLVRRRGQEARLRCSPMKGHSHVYWYRQLPEEGLKFMVYLQKENIIDESGMPKERFSAEFPKEGPSILRIQQVVRGDSAAYFCASSPRGSTNEKLFFGSGTQLSVL.

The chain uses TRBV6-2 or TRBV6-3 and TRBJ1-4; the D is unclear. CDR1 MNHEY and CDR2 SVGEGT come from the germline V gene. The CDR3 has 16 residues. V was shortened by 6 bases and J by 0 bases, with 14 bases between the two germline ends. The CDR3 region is CASSQPSKATNEKLFF. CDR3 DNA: TGTGCCAGCAGCCAACCCTCAAAGGCAACTAATGAAAAACTGTTTTTT.

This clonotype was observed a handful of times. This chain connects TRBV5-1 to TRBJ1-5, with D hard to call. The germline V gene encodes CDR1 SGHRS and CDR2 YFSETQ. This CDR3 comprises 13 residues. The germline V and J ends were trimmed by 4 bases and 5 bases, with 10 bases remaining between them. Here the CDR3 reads CASSPGEDQPQHF. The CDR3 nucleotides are TGCGCCAGCAGCCCCGGGGAGGATCAGCCCCAGCATTTT.

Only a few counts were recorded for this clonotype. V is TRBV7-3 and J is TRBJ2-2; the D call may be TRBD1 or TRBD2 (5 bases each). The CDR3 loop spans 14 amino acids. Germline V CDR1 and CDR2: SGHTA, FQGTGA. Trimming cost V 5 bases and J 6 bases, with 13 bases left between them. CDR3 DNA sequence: TGTGCCAGCAGCCAAGGCAGGGACGCCGGGGAGCTGTTTTTT. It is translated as CASSQGRDAGELFF.

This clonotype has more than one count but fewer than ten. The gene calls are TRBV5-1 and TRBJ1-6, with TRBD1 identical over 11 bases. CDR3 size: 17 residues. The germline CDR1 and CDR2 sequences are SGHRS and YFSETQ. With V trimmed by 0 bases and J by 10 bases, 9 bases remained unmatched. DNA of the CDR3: TGCGCCAGCAGCTTGGGGACAGGGGGCGCGTTGGTGTCACCCCTCCACTTT. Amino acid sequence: CASSLGTGGALVSPLHF.

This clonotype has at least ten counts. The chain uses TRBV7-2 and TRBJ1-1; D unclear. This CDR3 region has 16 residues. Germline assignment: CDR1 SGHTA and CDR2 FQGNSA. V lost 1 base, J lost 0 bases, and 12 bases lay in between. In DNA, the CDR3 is TGTGCCAGCAGCTTAGGAGGACTCCTCTTGAACACTGAAGCTTTCTTT. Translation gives CASSLGGLLLNTEAFF.

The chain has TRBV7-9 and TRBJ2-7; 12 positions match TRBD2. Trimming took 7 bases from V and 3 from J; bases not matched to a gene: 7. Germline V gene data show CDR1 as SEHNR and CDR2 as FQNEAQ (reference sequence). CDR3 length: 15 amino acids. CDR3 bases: TGTGCCAGCACCGAACTAGCGGGGGGTAACTACGAGCAGTACTTC. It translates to CASTELAGGNYEQYF.

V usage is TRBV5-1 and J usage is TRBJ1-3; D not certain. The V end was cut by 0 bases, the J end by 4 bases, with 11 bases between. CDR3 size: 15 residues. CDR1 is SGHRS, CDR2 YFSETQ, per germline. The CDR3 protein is CASSLVPQRGNTIYF. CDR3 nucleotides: TGCGCCAGCAGCTTGGTCCCGCAGCGAGGAAACACCATATATTTT.

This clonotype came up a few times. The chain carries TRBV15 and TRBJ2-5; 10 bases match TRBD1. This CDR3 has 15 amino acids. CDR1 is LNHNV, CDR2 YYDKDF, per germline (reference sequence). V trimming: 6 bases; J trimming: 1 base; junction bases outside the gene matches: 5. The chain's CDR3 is CATSRQGAFQETQYF. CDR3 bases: TGTGCCACCAGTAGACAGGGGGCGTTCCAAGAGACCCAGTACTTC. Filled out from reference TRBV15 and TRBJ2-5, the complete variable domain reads DAMVIQNPRYQVTQFGKPVTLSCSQTLNHNVMYWYQQKSSQAPKLLFHYYDKDFNNEADTPDNFQSRRPNTSFCFLDIRSPGLGDTAMYLCATSRQGAFQETQYFGPGTRLLVL.

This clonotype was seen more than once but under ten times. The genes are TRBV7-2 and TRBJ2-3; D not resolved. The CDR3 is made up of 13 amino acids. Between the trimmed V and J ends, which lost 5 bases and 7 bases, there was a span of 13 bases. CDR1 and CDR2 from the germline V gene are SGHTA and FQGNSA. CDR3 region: CASSLMTAYTQYF. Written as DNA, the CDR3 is TGTGCCAGCAGCCTTATGACGGCCTATACGCAGTATTTT.

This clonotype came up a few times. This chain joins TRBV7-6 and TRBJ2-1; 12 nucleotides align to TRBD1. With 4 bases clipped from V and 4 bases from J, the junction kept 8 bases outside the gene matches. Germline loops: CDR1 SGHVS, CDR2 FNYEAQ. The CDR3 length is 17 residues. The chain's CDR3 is CASSSPRDRGLYNEQFF. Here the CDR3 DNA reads TGTGCCAGCAGCTCCCCCCGGGACAGGGGGCTTTACAATGAGCAGTTCTTC.

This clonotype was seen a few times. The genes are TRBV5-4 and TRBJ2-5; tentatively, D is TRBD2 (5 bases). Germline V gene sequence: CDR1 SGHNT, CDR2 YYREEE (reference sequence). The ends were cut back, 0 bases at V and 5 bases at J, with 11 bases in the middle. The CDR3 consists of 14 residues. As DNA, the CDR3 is TGTGCCAGCAGCTTGGGCCATTCTAGCGAGACCCAGTACTTC. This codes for CASSLGHSSETQYF.

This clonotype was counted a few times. The CDR3 here is CSARSPSSRSGTQYF. CDR3 bases: TGCAGTGCTAGATCTCCTAGCTCTCGATCTGGGACCCAGTACTTC. J is TRBJ2-5 and V is TRBV20-1, with TRBD2 as a possible D gene (5 bases). With 2 bases removed from V and 7 bases from J, the gap between germline ends came to 20 bases. Germline V gene lookup returns CDR1 DFQATT and CDR2 SNEGSKA (reference sequence). The CDR3 has 15 residues.

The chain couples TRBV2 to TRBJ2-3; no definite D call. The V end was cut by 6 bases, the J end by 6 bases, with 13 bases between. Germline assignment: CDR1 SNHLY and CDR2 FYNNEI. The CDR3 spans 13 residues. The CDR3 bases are TGTGCCAGCAGCCCCATTGGAGCGGATACGCAGTATTTT. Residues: CASSPIGADTQYF.

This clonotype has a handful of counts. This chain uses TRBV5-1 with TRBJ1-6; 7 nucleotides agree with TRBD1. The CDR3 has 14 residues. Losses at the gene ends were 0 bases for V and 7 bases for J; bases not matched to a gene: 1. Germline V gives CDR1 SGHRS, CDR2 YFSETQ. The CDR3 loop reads CASSLGDRNSPLHF. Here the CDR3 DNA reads TGCGCCAGCAGCTTGGGGGACAGAAATTCACCCCTCCACTTT.

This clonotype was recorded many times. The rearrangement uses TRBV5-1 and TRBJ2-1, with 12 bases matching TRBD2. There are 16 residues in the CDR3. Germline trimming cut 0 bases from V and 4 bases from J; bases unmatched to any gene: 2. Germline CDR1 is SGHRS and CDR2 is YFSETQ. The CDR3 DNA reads TGCGCCAGCAGCTTGGTGACTAGCGGGGGATACAATGAGCAGTTCTTC. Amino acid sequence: CASSLVTSGGYNEQFF.

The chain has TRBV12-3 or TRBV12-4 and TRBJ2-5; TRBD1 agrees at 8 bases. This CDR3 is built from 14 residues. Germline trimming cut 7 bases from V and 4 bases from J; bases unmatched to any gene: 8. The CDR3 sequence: CASTWTGTPETQYF. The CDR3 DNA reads TGTGCCAGCACCTGGACAGGGACCCCAGAGACCCAGTACTTC.

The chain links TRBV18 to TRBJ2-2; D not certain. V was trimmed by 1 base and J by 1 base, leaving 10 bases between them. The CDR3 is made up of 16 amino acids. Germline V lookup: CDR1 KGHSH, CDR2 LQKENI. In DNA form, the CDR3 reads TGTGCCAGCTCACCACAAGAGCTGAGGAACACCGGGGAGCTGTTTTTT. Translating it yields CASSPQELRNTGELFF.

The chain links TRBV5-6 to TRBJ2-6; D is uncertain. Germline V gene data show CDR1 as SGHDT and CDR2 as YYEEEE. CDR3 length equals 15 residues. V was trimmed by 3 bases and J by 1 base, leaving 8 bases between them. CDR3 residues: CASSWVISGANVLTF. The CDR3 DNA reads TGTGCCAGCAGCTGGGTAATATCTGGGGCCAACGTCCTGACTTTC.

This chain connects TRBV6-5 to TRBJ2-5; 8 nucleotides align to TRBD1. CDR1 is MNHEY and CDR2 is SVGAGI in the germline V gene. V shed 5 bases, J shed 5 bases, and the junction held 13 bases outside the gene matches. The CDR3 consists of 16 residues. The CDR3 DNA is TGTGCCAGCAGTAGGACGACTCGGACAGGGCCGGAGACCCAGTACTTC. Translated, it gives CASSRTTRTGPETQYF.

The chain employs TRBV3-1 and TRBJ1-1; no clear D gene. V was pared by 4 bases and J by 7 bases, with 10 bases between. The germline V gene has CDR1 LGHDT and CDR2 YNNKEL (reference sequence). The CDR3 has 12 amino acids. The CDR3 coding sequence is TGTGCCAGCAGCCGCATCGGGCGTGAAGCTTTCTTT. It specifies CASSRIGREAFF.

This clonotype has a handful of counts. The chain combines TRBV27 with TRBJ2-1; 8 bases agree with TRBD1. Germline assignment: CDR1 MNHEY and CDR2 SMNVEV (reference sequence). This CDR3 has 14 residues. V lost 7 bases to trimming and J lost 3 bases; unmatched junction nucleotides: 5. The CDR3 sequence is CASTRTGNYNEQFF. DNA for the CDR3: TGTGCCAGCACTCGGACAGGGAACTACAATGAGCAGTTCTTC.

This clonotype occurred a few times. The CDR3 spells CSAGTPGANVLTF. Written as DNA, the CDR3 is TGCAGTGCGGGGACACCTGGGGCCAACGTCCTGACTTTC. The chain has TRBV20-1 and TRBJ2-6; D is perhaps TRBD1 (6 bases). In germline, CDR1 is DFQATT, CDR2 SNEGSKA (reference sequence). The CDR3 consists of 13 residues. V gave up 6 bases and J gave up 2 bases, with 8 bases separating them.

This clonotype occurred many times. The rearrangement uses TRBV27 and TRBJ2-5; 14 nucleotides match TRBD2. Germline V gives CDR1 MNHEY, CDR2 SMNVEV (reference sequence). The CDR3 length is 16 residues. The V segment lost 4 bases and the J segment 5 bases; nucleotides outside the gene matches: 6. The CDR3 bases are TGTGCCAGCAGTTCCGGACTAGCGGGGGGCTTGGAGACCCAGTACTTC. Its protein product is CASSSGLAGGLETQYF.

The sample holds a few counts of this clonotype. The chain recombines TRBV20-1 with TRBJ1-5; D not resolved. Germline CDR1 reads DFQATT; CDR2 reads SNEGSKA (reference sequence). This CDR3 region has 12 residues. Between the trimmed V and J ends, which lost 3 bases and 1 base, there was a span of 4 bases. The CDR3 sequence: CSARESNQPQHF. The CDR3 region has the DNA TGCAGTGCTAGGGAGAGCAATCAGCCCCAGCATTTT.

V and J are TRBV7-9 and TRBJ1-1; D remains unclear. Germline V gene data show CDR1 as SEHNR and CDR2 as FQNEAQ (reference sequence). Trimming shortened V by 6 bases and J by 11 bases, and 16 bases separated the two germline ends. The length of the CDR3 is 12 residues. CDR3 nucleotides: TGTGCCAGCAGTTATGAGGTGTACTGGGCTTTCTTT. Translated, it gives CASSYEVYWAFF. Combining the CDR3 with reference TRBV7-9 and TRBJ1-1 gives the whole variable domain DTGVSQNPRHKITKRGQNVTFRCDPISEHNRLYWYRQTLGQGPEFLTYFQNEAQLEKSRLLSDRFSAERPKGSFSTLEIQRTEQGDSAMYLCASSYEVYWAFFGQGTRLTVV.

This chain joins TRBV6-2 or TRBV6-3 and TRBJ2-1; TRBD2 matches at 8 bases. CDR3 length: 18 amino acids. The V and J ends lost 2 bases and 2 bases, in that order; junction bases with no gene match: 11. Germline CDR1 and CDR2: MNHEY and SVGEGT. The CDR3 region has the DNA TGTGCCAGCAGTTACAAACGGGGTCAGCGGGGGCCCTACAATGAGCAGTTCTTC. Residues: CASSYKRGQRGPYNEQFF.

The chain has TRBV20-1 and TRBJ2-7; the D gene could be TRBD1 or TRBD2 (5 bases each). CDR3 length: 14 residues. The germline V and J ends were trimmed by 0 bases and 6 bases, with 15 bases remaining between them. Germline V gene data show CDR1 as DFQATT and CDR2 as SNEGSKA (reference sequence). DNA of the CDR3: TGCAGTGCTAGAGAACGGGGCTGGGGCCGCGAGCAGTACTTC. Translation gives CSARERGWGREQYF.

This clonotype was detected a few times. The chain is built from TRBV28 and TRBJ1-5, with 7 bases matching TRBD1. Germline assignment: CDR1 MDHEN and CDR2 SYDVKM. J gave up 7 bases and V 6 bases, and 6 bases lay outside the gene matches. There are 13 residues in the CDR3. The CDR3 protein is CASSQQGRQPQHF. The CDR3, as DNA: TGTGCCAGCAGCCAACAGGGGAGACAGCCCCAGCATTTT.

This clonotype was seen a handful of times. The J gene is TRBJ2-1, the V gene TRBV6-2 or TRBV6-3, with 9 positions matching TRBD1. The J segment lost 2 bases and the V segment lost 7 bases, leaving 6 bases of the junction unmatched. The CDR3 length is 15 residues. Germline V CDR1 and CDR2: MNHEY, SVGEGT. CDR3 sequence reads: CASNAGTGPYNEQFF. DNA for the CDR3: TGTGCCAGCAACGCCGGGACAGGGCCCTACAATGAGCAGTTCTTC.